This entry lists 8 T cell receptor beta chains sequenced from one sample in a study of cytomegalovirus exposure and HLA in healthy donors. The study ran its PCR with 60 Vbeta and 13 Jbeta primers. Here immunoSEQ multiplex PCR was the method, and the copy in TCRdb shows in-frame clones only, minus some. The sample includes approximately 150,000 clones, around 68% of them seen just once. Sequencing was carried out using PBMCs. The receptors shown here come from a man aged 25 to 40 in good health and CMV-seropositive.

V is TRBV6-4 and J is TRBJ1-2; D unresolved. The CDR3 is 13 amino acids. The ends were cut back, 3 bases at V and 7 bases at J, with 12 bases in the middle. Germline CDR1 reads MRHNA; CDR2 reads SNTAGT. The CDR3, as DNA: TGTGCCAGCAGTGAGGGCCAGGCAACTGGCTACACCTTC. Amino acids: CASSEGQATGYTF.

The rearrangement uses TRBV7-8 and TRBJ2-4, with TRBD1 matching 8 bases. This CDR3 spans 16 amino acids. Trimming at V came to 2 bases and at J to 0 bases, leaving 3 bases not matched to a gene. The germline CDR1 and CDR2 sequences are SGHVS and FQNEAQ. In nucleotides, the CDR3 is TGTGCCAGCAGCTTAAAGACAGGGGCAGCCAAAAACATTCAGTACTTC. It is translated as CASSLKTGAAKNIQYF. Supplemented by reference TRBV7-8 and TRBJ2-4, the full variable domain reads GAGVSQSPRYKVAKRGQDVALRCDPISGHVSLFWYQQALGQGPEFLTYFQNEAQLDKSGLPSDRFFAERPEGSVSTLKIQRTQQEDSAVYLCASSLKTGAAKNIQYFGAGTRLSVL.

This clone was counted a few times. The chain uses TRBV28 and TRBJ1-4, with D possibly TRBD1 on 6 matching bases. Germline V gene lookup returns CDR1 MDHEN and CDR2 SYDVKM. Trimming took off 6 bases at V and 7 bases at J, with 12 bases between the two ends. This CDR3 contains 13 residues. CDR3 nucleotides: TGTGCCAGCAGCACAGGGTATGGTGAAAAACTGTTTTTT. It encodes CASSTGYGEKLFF. The full variable domain, rest sourced from reference TRBV28 and TRBJ1-4, is DVKVTQSSRYLVKRTGEKVFLECVQDMDHENMFWYRQDPGLGLRLIYFSYDVKMKEKGDIPEGYSVSREKKERFSLILESASTNQTSMYLCASSTGYGEKLFFGSGTQLSVL.

This clone showed up just once. V gene TRBV18 combines with J gene TRBJ2-7; 9 bases agree with TRBD2. The V segment lost 0 bases and the J segment 4 bases; nucleotides outside the gene matches: 1. The CDR3 length is 14 residues. Germline CDR1 KGHSH, CDR2 LQKENI. The CDR3 DNA follows: TGTGCCAGCTCACCACCGGGACTAGCTTACGAGCAGTACTTC. Translation gives CASSPPGLAYEQYF.

This clone has only one observation. The rearrangement joins TRBV28 to TRBJ2-5, with D unclear. V lost 5 bases and J 5 bases, leaving 12 bases between the germline ends. Per the germline V gene, CDR1 is MDHEN and CDR2 is SYDVKM. CDR3 length equals 13 residues. This chain's CDR3 is CASSKPRRETQYF. For the CDR3, the DNA is TGTGCCAGCAGTAAACCTAGGCGGGAGACCCAGTACTTC.

The V and J genes are TRBV19 and TRBJ2-7, with 7 bases that match TRBD2. CDR3 size: 13 residues. V lost 3 bases to trimming and J lost 6 bases; unmatched junction nucleotides: 5. CDR1 and CDR2 from the germline V gene are LNHDA and SQIVND (reference sequence). The CDR3 loop is CASSIMGEGEQYF. CDR3 coding DNA: TGTGCCAGTAGTATTATGGGGGAGGGCGAGCAGTACTTC.

The genes are TRBV7-9 and TRBJ2-2; TRBD2 aligns across 12 bases. The CDR3 consists of 14 residues. V was clipped by 9 bases and J by 5 bases; unmatched bases: 4. Per the germline V gene, CDR1 is SEHNR and CDR2 is FQNEAQ (reference sequence). CDR3 in DNA: TGTGCCAGTCAACTAGCGGGAGGTACCGGGGAGCTGTTTTTT. Translated: CASQLAGGTGELFF.

This sequence joins TRBV6-6 and TRBJ1-5; a weak D match, TRBD1 (6 bases). Germline loops: CDR1 MNHNY, CDR2 SVGAGI (reference sequence). V dropped 1 base and J dropped 0 bases, with 10 bases sitting between them. This CDR3 is 16 amino acids long. The CDR3 region has the DNA TGTGCCAGCAGTTACTTAAGGGGGAATAGCAATCAGCCCCAGCATTTT. It encodes CASSYLRGNSNQPQHF.